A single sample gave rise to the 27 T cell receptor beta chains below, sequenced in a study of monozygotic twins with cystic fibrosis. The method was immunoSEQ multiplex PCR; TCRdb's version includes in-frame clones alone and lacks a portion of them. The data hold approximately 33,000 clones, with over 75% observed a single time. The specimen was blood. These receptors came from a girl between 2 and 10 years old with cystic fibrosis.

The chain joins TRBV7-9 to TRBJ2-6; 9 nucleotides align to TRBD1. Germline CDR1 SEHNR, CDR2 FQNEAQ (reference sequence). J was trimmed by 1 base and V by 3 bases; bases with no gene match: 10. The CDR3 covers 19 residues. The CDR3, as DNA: TGTGCCAGCAGCTTCGTCCCGGGACAGGGCTTATCTGGGGCCAACGTCCTGACTTTC. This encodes CASSFVPGQGLSGANVLTF.

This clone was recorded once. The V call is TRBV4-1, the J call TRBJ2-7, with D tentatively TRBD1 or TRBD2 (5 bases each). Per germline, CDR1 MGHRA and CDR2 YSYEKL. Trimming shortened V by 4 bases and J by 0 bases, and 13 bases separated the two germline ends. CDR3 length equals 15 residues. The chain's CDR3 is CASSPRDLSSYEQYF. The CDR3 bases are TGCGCCAGCAGCCCCCGGGACCTTAGCTCCTACGAGCAGTACTTC.

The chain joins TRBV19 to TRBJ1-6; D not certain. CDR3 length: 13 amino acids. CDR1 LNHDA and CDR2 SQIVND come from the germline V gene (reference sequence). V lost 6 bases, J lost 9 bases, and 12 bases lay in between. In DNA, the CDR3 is TGTGCCAGTAGCCCCATGCGGGGTTCACCCCTCCACTTT. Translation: CASSPMRGSPLHF.

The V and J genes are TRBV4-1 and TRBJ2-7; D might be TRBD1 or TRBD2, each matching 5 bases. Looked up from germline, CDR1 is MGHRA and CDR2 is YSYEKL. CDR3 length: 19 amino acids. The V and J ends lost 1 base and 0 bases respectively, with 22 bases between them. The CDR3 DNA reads TGCGCCAGCAGCCAAGGGCGCCTGGGACCAGGGTTCGGCTCCTACGAGCAGTACTTC. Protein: CASSQGRLGPGFGSYEQYF.

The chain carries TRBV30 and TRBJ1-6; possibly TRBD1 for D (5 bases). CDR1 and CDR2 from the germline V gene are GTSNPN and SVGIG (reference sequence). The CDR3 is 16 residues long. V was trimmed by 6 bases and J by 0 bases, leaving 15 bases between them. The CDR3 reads CACVRGRSSYNSPLHF. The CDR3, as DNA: TGTGCCTGCGTAAGGGGACGTAGCTCCTATAATTCACCCCTCCACTTT.

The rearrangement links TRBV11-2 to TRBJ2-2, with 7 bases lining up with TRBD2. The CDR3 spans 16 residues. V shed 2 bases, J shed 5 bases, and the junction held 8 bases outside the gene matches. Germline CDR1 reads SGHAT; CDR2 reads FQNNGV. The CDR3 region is CASSLLVGLGTGELFF. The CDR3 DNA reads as TGTGCCAGCAGCTTACTGGTTGGACTAGGGACCGGGGAGCTGTTTTTT.

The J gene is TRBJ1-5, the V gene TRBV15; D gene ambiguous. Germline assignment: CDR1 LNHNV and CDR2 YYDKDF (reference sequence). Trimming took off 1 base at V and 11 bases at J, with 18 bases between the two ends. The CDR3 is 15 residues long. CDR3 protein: CATSRGVLRDLAQHF. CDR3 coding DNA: TGTGCCACCAGCAGAGGAGTATTGAGGGATCTGGCCCAGCATTTT.

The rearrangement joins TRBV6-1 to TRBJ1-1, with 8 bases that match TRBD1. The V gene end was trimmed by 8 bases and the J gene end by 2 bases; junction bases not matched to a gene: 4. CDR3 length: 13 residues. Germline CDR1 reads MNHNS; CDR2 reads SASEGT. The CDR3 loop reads CASRTGTNTEAFF. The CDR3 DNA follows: TGTGCCAGCCGGACAGGGACCAACACTGAAGCTTTCTTT.

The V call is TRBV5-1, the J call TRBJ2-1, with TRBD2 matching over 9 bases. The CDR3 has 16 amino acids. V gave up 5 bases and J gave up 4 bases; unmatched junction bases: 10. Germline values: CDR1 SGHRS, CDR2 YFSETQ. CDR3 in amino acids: CASSYGGSGGYNEQFF. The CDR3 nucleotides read TGCGCCAGCAGTTATGGAGGTAGCGGGGGTTACAATGAGCAGTTCTTC.

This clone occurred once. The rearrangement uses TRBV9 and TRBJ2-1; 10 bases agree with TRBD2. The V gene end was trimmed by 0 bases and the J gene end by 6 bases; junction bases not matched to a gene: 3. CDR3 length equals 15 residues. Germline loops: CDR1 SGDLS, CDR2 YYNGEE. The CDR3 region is CASSVAGTSANEQFF. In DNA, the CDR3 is TGTGCCAGCAGCGTAGCTGGGACTAGCGCCAATGAGCAGTTCTTC. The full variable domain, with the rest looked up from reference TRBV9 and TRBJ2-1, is DSGVTQTPKHLITATGQRVTLRCSPRSGDLSVYWYQQSLDQGLQFLIQYYNGEERAKGNILERFSAQQFPDLHSELNLSSLELGDSALYFCASSVAGTSANEQFFGPGTRLTVL.

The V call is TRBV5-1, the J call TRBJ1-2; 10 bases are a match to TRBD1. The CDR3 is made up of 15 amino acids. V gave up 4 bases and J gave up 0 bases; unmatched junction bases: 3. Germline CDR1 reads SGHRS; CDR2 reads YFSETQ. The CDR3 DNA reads TGCGCCAGCAGCACTGGACAGGGGGCTAACTATGGCTACACCTTC. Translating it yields CASSTGQGANYGYTF.

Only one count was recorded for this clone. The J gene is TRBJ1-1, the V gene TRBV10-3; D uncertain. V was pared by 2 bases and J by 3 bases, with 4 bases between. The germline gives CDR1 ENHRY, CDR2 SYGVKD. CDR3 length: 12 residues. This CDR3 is CAISEHYTEAFF. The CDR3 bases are TGTGCCATCAGTGAGCATTACACTGAAGCTTTCTTT.

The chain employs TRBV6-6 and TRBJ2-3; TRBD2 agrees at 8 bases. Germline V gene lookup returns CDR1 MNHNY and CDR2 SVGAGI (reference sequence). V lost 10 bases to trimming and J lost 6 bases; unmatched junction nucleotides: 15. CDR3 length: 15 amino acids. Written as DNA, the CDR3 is TGTGCCACGTGCGACGGGAGGGAGTTTGTGGATACGCAGTATTTT. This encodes CATCDGREFVDTQYF.

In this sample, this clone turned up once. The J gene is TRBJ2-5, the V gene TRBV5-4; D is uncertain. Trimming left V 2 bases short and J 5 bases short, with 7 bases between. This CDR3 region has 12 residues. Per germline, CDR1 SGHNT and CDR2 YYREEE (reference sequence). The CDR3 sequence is CASSFVGETQYF. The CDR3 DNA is TGTGCCAGCAGCTTCGTCGGTGAGACCCAGTACTTC.

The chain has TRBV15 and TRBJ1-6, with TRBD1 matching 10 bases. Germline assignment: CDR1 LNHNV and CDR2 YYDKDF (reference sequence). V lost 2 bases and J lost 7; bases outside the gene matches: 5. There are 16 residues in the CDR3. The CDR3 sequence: CATSRPGQGKNSPLHF. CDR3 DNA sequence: TGTGCCACCAGCAGACCGGGACAGGGGAAGAATTCACCCCTCCACTTT.

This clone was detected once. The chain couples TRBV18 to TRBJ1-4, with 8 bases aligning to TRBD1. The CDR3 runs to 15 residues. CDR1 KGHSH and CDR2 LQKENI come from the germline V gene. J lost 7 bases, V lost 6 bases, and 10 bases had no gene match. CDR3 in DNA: TGTGCCAGCTCCCCCGGGACGGGACAGGCTGAAAAACTGTTTTTT. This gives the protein CASSPGTGQAEKLFF.

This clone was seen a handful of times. CDR3 sequence reads: CASSLAGVYEQYF. The CDR3 region has the DNA TGCGCCAGCAGCTTGGCCGGGGTTTACGAGCAGTACTTC. The chain employs TRBV5-1 and TRBJ2-7; perhaps TRBD2 as D (5 bases). In germline, CDR1 is SGHRS, CDR2 YFSETQ. V gave up 0 bases and J gave up 4 bases, with 8 bases separating them. The CDR3 extends over 13 amino acids.

CDR3: CASSPRGLAGYNEQFF. In DNA form, the CDR3 reads TGTGCCAGCAGCCCCCGAGGACTAGCGGGATACAATGAGCAGTTCTTC. The J gene is TRBJ2-1, the V gene TRBV7-9, with 12 bases lining up with TRBD2. The CDR3 sequence is 16 residues long. Germline-derived CDR1 and CDR2 are SEHNR and FQNEAQ (reference sequence). V gave up 5 bases and J gave up 4 bases; unmatched junction bases: 6.

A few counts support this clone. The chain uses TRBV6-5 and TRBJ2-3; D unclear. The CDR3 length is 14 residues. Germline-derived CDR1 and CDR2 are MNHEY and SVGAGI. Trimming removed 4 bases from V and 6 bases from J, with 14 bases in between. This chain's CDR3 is CASSSQPYGDTQYF. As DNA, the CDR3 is TGTGCCAGCAGTTCTCAACCGTACGGGGATACGCAGTATTTT.

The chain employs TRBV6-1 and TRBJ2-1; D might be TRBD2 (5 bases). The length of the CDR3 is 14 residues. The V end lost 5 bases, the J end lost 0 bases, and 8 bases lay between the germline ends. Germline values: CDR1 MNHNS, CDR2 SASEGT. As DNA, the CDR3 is TGTGCCAGCAGTATTCGGGACTCCTACAATGAGCAGTTCTTC. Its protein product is CASSIRDSYNEQFF.

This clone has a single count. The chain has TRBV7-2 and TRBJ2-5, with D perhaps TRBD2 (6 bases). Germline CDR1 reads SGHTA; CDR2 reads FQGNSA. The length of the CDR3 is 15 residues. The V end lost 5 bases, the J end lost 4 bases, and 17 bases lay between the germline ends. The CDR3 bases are TGTGCCAGCAGCCACCGGGGTGGAGGGGCAGAGACCCAGTACTTC. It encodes CASSHRGGGAETQYF.

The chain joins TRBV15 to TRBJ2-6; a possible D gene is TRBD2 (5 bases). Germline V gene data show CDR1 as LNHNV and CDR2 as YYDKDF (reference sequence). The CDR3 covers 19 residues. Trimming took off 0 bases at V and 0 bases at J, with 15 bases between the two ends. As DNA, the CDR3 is TGTGCCACCAGCAGAGATCTTCTGAGAGGGCACTCTGGGGCCAACGTCCTGACTTTC. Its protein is CATSRDLLRGHSGANVLTF.

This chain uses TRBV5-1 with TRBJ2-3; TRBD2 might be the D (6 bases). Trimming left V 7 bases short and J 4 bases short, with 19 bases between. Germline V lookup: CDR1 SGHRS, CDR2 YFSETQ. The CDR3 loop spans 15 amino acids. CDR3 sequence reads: CASSRLVFGADTQYF. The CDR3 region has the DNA TGCGCCAGCTCCCGACTAGTTTTTGGCGCAGATACGCAGTATTTT.

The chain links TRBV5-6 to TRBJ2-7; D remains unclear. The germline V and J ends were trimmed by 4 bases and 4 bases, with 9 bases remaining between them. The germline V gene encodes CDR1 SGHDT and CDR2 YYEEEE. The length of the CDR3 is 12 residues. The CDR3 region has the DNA TGTGCCAGCAGCCAGGCGCCTTACGAGCAGTACTTC. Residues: CASSQAPYEQYF.

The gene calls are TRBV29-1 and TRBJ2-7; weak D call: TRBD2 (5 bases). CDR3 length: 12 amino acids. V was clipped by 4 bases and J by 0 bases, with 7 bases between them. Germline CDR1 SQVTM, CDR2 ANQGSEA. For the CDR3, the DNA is TGCAGCGTTGGTGGGAGCTCCTACGAGCAGTACTTC. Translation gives CSVGGSSYEQYF.

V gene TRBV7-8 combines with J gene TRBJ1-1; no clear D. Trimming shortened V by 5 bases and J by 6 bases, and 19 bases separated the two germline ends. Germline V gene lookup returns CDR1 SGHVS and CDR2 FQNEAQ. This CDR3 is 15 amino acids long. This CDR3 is CASSPRTEWAAEAFF. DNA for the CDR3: TGTGCCAGCAGCCCACGGACTGAGTGGGCAGCTGAAGCTTTCTTT.

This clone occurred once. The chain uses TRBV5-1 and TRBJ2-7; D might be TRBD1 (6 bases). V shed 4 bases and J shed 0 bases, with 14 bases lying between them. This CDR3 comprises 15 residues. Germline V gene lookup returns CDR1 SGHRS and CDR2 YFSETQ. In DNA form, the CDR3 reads TGCGCCAGCAGCCCACAGGGTGGGAGCTCCTACGAGCAGTACTTC. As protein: CASSPQGGSSYEQYF.